This TCR beta chain was captured by sequencing in a study of blood T cell repertoires in COVID-19. Trimming took off 3 bases at V and 0 bases at J, with 9 bases between the two ends. The CDR3 runs to 15 residues. Germline V gene data show CDR1 as KGHSH and CDR2 as LQKENI. The method was immunoSEQ multiplex PCR; TCRdb's version includes in-frame clones alone and lacks a portion of them. The repertoire holds 150,000 to 200,000 clones, with approximately 83% as singletons. Allocation to cohorts depended on clinical history reported by the participants. The study recruited exposed participants who had met a COVID-19 case within 2 weeks before entry.

The sequenced sample consisted of PBMCs or T cells enriched from blood (not recorded which). The J gene is TRBJ1-3, the V gene TRBV18, with D uncertain. The TCR was taken from a man aged 65-85 years who had been exposed to COVID-19. This CDR3 reads CASSPGSTSGNTIYF. Here the CDR3 DNA reads TGTGCCAGCTCACCCGGGTCCACCTCTGGAAACACCATATATTTT.